The 25 T cell receptor beta chains below all came from one sample that was sequenced in a study of blood T cell repertoires in COVID-19. Sequencing was performed with immunoSEQ multiplex PCR; in TCRdb, only in-frame clones are kept and a portion is missing. The sample holds a few hundred thousand clones; nearly 90% are singletons and the top ten take under 1.1%. The sequencing input was peripheral blood. Receptors were obtained from a woman aged 40 to 50 with COVID-19, enrolled during active disease.

The V call is TRBV6-5, the J call TRBJ1-2, with 9 bases fitting TRBD1. There are 15 residues in the CDR3. Trimming at V came to 6 bases and at J to 4 bases, leaving 9 bases not matched to a gene. Germline lookup yields CDR1 MNHEY and CDR2 SVGAGI. CDR3 residues: CASSRTQGAGYGYTF. CDR3 DNA: TGTGCCAGCAGCCGAACACAGGGGGCAGGCTATGGCTACACCTTC.

The chain has TRBV7-9 and TRBJ1-6; 10 bases are a match to TRBD1. V lost 5 bases and J lost 7; bases outside the gene matches: 8. Germline CDR1 SEHNR, CDR2 FQNEAQ (reference sequence). The CDR3 is 16 residues long. The CDR3 loop is CASSPETGGKNSPLHF. The DNA for the CDR3 is TGTGCCAGCAGCCCCGAGACAGGGGGCAAGAATTCACCCCTCCACTTT.

The CDR3, as DNA: TGTGCCAGCAGCTCAACAGGGGGCTGGGGTAATGAAAAACTGTTTTTT. This sequence encodes CASSSTGGWGNEKLFF. V and J are TRBV2 and TRBJ1-4; 9 bases are a match to TRBD1. The CDR3 loop spans 16 amino acids. The V segment lost 6 bases and the J segment 4 bases; nucleotides outside the gene matches: 9. Per germline, CDR1 SNHLY and CDR2 FYNNEI. Using reference TRBV2 and TRBJ1-4 for the parts outside the CDR3, the full variable domain is EPEVTQTPSHQVTQMGQEVILRCVPISNHLYFYWYRQILGQKVEFLVSFYNNEISEKSEIFDDQFSVERPDGSNFTLKIRSTKLEDSAMYFCASSSTGGWGNEKLFFGSGTQLSVL.

This clone was counted a few times. This sequence joins TRBV12-3 or TRBV12-4 and TRBJ1-2, with 7 positions matching TRBD1. This CDR3 has 13 amino acids. Germline trimming cut 6 bases from V and 8 bases from J; bases unmatched to any gene: 9. The CDR3 protein is CASRPGGFDGYTF. The DNA of the CDR3 is TGTGCCAGCAGGCCAGGGGGATTCGACGGCTACACCTTC.

The rearrangement joins TRBV6-2 or TRBV6-3 to TRBJ2-1; TRBD1 is a possible D gene (6 bases). This CDR3 is built from 13 residues. Between the trimmed V and J ends, which lost 5 bases and 3 bases, there was a span of 8 bases. The germline V gene has CDR1 MNHEY and CDR2 SVGEGT. This CDR3 is CASSRRGYNEQFF. CDR3 in DNA: TGTGCCAGCAGTCGCAGGGGCTACAATGAGCAGTTCTTC.

The V call is TRBV6-5, the J call TRBJ1-3; TRBD1 matches 9 bases. Germline-derived CDR1 and CDR2 are MNHEY and SVGAGI. V gave up 2 bases and J gave up 4 bases; unmatched junction bases: 6. This CDR3 is built from 16 residues. In nucleotides, the CDR3 is TGTGCCAGCAGTTACCACACAGGGGGCGGCGGAAACACCATATATTTT. It yields the protein CASSYHTGGGGNTIYF.

The gene calls are TRBV30 and TRBJ2-1; D is possibly TRBD2 (5 bases). Per the germline V gene, CDR1 is GTSNPN and CDR2 is SVGIG (reference sequence). The CDR3 has 12 amino acids. The CDR3 bases are TGTGCGGAGGCCCCGACAAACAATGAGCAGTTCTTC. Encoded protein: CAEAPTNNEQFF.

A few counts support this clone. V and J are TRBV5-4 and TRBJ2-7; 8 nucleotides agree with TRBD1. V was clipped by 9 bases and J by 1 base; unmatched bases: 9. The CDR3 contains 14 residues. Germline CDR1 reads SGHNT; CDR2 reads YYREEE (reference sequence). The CDR3 spells CAMHQGAVSYEQYF. CDR3 nucleotides: TGTGCCATGCACCAGGGGGCGGTTTCCTACGAGCAGTACTTC.

The chain has TRBV12-3 or TRBV12-4 and TRBJ1-2; D gene ambiguous. The CDR3 is made up of 13 amino acids. Trimming pared 3 bases from V and 4 bases from J, leaving 9 bases between. Here the CDR3 reads CASSLAGVYGYTF. CDR3 nucleotide sequence: TGTGCCAGCAGTTTGGCGGGCGTCTATGGCTACACCTTC.

The V call is TRBV3-1 (or the pseudogene TRBV3-2), the J call TRBJ1-1; 7 bases align to TRBD1. Germline loops: CDR1 LGHDT, CDR2 YNNKEL (reference sequence). J gave up 5 bases and V 4 bases, and 4 bases lay outside the gene matches. There are 13 residues in the CDR3. The CDR3 loop is CASSLPQGTEAFF. CDR3 in DNA: TGTGCCAGCAGCCTACCACAGGGGACTGAAGCTTTCTTT.

The chain employs TRBV28 and TRBJ1-2, with 8 positions matching TRBD1. CDR1 is MDHEN, CDR2 SYDVKM, per germline. The CDR3 spans 15 residues. V lost 6 bases and J lost 8; bases outside the gene matches: 14. The CDR3 loop is CASSRQGRGRGGYTF. The CDR3 nucleotides are TGTGCCAGCAGCCGACAGGGGAGGGGCAGAGGAGGCTACACCTTC.

The gene calls are TRBV15 and TRBJ1-1; 7 bases are a match to TRBD1. CDR1 is LNHNV, CDR2 YYDKDF, per germline (reference sequence). The trim removed 0 bases at V and 1 base at J, leaving 5 bases unmatched. The length of the CDR3 is 16 residues. CDR3 region: CATSRDRGTANTEAFF. For the CDR3, the DNA is TGTGCCACCAGCAGAGATCGGGGGACAGCGAACACTGAAGCTTTCTTT.

The J gene is TRBJ1-1, the V gene TRBV28, with a possible D match to TRBD1 (6 bases). The CDR3 extends over 14 amino acids. Trimming cost V 5 bases and J 1 base, with 11 bases left between them. The germline V gene encodes CDR1 MDHEN and CDR2 SYDVKM. The CDR3 loop is CASSVRGGNTEAFF. DNA of the CDR3: TGTGCCAGCAGTGTCAGGGGTGGGAACACTGAAGCTTTCTTT.

To note about this clone: Within the sample, other DNA sequences also encode this same CDR3. This sequence joins TRBV10-3 and TRBJ1-1; 10 nucleotides agree with TRBD1. Germline CDR1 reads ENHRY; CDR2 reads SYGVKD. V was clipped by 4 bases and J by 5 bases; unmatched bases: 4. This CDR3 has 14 amino acids. CDR3 DNA: TGTGCCATCAGTGCGGGACAGGGGAATACTGAAGCTTTCTTT. Amino acid sequence: CAISAGQGNTEAFF.

CDR3 in DNA: TGCGCCAGCAGCTTGGTCGGTTTCAGGGGGCCGACGAACACTGAAGCTTTCTTT. Translating gives CASSLVGFRGPTNTEAFF. The chain carries TRBV5-1 and TRBJ1-1; 8 bases are shared with TRBD1. Germline V gene sequence: CDR1 SGHRS, CDR2 YFSETQ. CDR3 length equals 18 residues. V gave up 0 bases and J gave up 1 base; unmatched junction bases: 11.

The V and J genes are TRBV3-1 (or the pseudogene TRBV3-2) and TRBJ2-3; TRBD2 is a possible D gene (6 bases). CDR3 length: 16 residues. V lost 4 bases, J lost 0 bases, and 14 bases lay in between. Per germline, CDR1 LGHDT and CDR2 YNNKEL (reference sequence). The CDR3 here is CASSRWDLTSTDTQYF. The CDR3 DNA follows: TGTGCCAGCAGCCGTTGGGACTTAACTAGCACAGATACGCAGTATTTT.

The chain has TRBV9 and TRBJ1-1; 8 bases are shared with TRBD1. The CDR3 loop spans 15 amino acids. Germline CDR1 SGDLS, CDR2 YYNGEE. Trimming at V came to 3 bases and at J to 5 bases, leaving 9 bases not matched to a gene. CDR3 protein: CASSAMGQVDTEAFF. The DNA of the CDR3 is TGTGCCAGCAGCGCGATGGGACAGGTAGATACTGAAGCTTTCTTT.

This chain connects TRBV30 to TRBJ2-7; D might be TRBD2 (5 bases). Germline V gene data show CDR1 as GTSNPN and CDR2 as SVGIG (reference sequence). Trimming cost V 8 bases and J 2 bases, with 10 bases left between them. The CDR3 is made up of 11 amino acids. The CDR3 DNA sequence: TGTGCCGGAGGTGCGACCTACGAGCAGTACTTC. Translated: CAGGATYEQYF.

The chain combines TRBV12-5 with TRBJ2-6; TRBD1 might be the D (6 bases). The germline CDR1 and CDR2 sequences are LGHNT and FRNRAP. Trimming took 3 bases from V and 0 from J, leaving 18 bases between them. The CDR3 runs 19 residues. In DNA, the CDR3 is TGTGCTAGTGGTTTCAGCCGGGACATCCGGCTCTCTGGGGCCAACGTCCTGACTTTC. Its translation: CASGFSRDIRLSGANVLTF.

This clone was recorded only once. The chain recombines TRBV9 with TRBJ1-2; 7 bases align to TRBD1. Germline CDR1 and CDR2: SGDLS and YYNGEE. This CDR3 has 13 amino acids. After removal of 0 bases from V and 7 bases from J, the junction contained 3 bases not matched to a gene. The CDR3 coding sequence is TGTGCCAGCAGCGTAGCGACAGGGTCTGGCTACACCTTC. Residues: CASSVATGSGYTF.

This clone came up a few times. At the DNA level, this CDR3 is encoded by other sequences in the same sample as well. The CDR3 DNA is TGTGCCAGCAGTGAGGGCTCCTACGAGCAGTACTTC. Translating it yields CASSEGSYEQYF. V gene TRBV12-3 or TRBV12-4 combines with J gene TRBJ2-7, with TRBD2 as a possible D gene (5 bases). V was clipped by 5 bases and J by 0 bases, with 5 bases between them. CDR3 length: 12 residues.

The chain uses TRBV3-1 (or the pseudogene TRBV3-2) and TRBJ2-7; 7 nucleotides agree with TRBD1. CDR3 length equals 15 residues. CDR1 is LGHDT and CDR2 is YNNKEL in the germline V gene (reference sequence). Trimming at V came to 5 bases and at J to 4 bases, leaving 11 bases not matched to a gene. Written as DNA, the CDR3 is TGTGCCAGCAGCTCAGACCCGGGACAGAAGTACGAGCAGTACTTC. Translation: CASSSDPGQKYEQYF.

This rearrangement joins TRBV15 to TRBJ1-5, with a possible D match to TRBD1 (6 bases). Germline CDR1 LNHNV, CDR2 YYDKDF (reference sequence). With 0 bases removed from V and 7 bases from J, the gap between germline ends came to 13 bases. The length of the CDR3 is 15 residues. As DNA, the CDR3 is TGTGCCACCAGCAGAGACGTCCAGGGGTACCAGCCCCAGCATTTT. It encodes CATSRDVQGYQPQHF.

The chain has TRBV6-2 or TRBV6-3 and TRBJ1-3, with TRBD1 matching over 9 bases. Trimming removed 6 bases from V and 1 base from J; junction bases left unmatched: 10. The CDR3 totals 17 residues. From germline, CDR1 is MNHEY and CDR2 SVGEGT. This chain's CDR3 is CASRPHRGLASGNTIYF. The CDR3 DNA reads as TGTGCCAGCAGACCTCACAGGGGGCTAGCATCTGGAAACACCATATATTTT.

V is TRBV27 and J is TRBJ2-7; possible D gene TRBD1, 6 bases. The CDR3 contains 15 residues. Germline V lookup: CDR1 MNHEY, CDR2 SMNVEV (reference sequence). V lost 6 bases and J 3 bases, leaving 18 bases between the germline ends. CDR3 DNA sequence: TGTGCCAGCAGAAAGAACAGGGAGCTAATCTACGAGCAGTACTTC. This codes for CASRKNRELIYEQYF.